Below, one T cell receptor (beta chain) is given with its context. Its antigen is currently unknown. TCR beta VDJ combinations and CDR3 sequences were profiled from genomic DNA. MiXCR was run by TCRdb on the reads, yielding one entry per CDR3 protein. In the table there are some 200,000 distinct CDR3 sequences, over 60% of which are singletons. The record originates from a study of CD8+CD57+ T cells in acquired aplastic anemia. Study-level information: Average DNA yield from sorted CD4+ and CD8+ cells was about 2.9 ug. General study results and limits: Levels of CD8+ Simpson's diversity were not significantly distinct in patients versus controls. Twenty-nine sequences, all CD8+ CDR3, were shared between patients and controls.

J was trimmed by 8 bases and V by 3 bases; bases with no gene match: 15. CDR3 length equals 19 residues. Germline CDR1 reads LNHNV; CDR2 reads YYDKDF (reference sequence). Sequencing was done on a sample of sorted CD4+, CD8+, or CD8+CD57+ T cells (not recorded which) from PBMCs. The receptor was isolated from a human donor in good health. The chain employs TRBV15 and TRBJ1-6; 11 bases agree with TRBD1. CDR3 sequence: CATSSASWGGTGGDSPLHF. In DNA, the CDR3 is TGTGCCACCAGCAGCGCCAGCTGGGGTGGGACAGGGGGAGATTCACCCCTCCACTTT.